This TCR beta chain came from a study of blood T cell repertoires in COVID-19. Study-wide background: Spain, Italy and the United States supplied samples that represented acute and convalescent COVID-19. T cells, B-cell-depleted T cells, or PBMCs supplied cDNA or gDNA.

In the original processing: Amplification from reference gene primers served as the basis for estimated nucleated cell counts. Sequencing used immunoSEQ multiplex PCR; TCRdb keeps in-frame clones, though not all of them. The V and J calls and the clone size are those of that table, but D and trimming were determined from the DNA. Of 75,000 to 100,000 clones in the sample, around 80% were seen once. The CDR3 loop spans 14 amino acids. Losses at the gene ends were 10 bases for V and 5 bases for J; bases not matched to a gene: 11. CDR1 and CDR2 (germline): LNHDA, SQIVND (reference sequence). The sequencing input was peripheral blood. The chain couples TRBV19 to TRBJ1-5, with 7 nucleotides matching TRBD1. The TCR sequence derives from a man in his fifties with active or convalescent COVID-19. CDR3 coding DNA: TGTGCCACCCTGGGTAGGGGGCTCCATCAGCCCCAGCATTTT. It yields the protein CATLGRGLHQPQHF.